This TCR beta chain was documented in a study of T cells expressing NK-cell markers. Study-wide background: Seven HCMV-seropositive donors and one seronegative donor made up the eight sequenced donors.

Using the 5' RACE reads, TCRdb records one entry per CDR3 protein without DNA. The table counts some 440,000 distinct CDR3 sequences; 1.4% lies in the top ten. This CDR3 contains 13 residues. From germline, CDR1 is MNHEY and CDR2 SMNVEV (reference sequence). The source material was blood T cells: a sorted CD56 or NKG2C T cell subset, CD4+ or CD8+ T cells, or bulk PBMC T cells (not recorded which). The receptor comes from a woman aged 50 to 65 in good health. The rearrangement links TRBV27 to TRBJ2-7; TCRdb picks TRBD1, but there is no DNA to check that call. This CDR3 is CASRLQGFNEQYF.